The T cell receptor (beta chain) described here comes from a study of CD8 T cells in Susac syndrome. Random hexamers primed reverse transcription of about 0.45 to 1 ug RNA. Amplification of TCR beta CDR3 spanned 54 Vbeta and 13 Jbeta via immunoSEQ multiplex PCR. From the immunoSEQ multiplex PCR reads, TCRdb called clonotypes with MiXCR, one entry per CDR3 protein. The sample includes roughly 400,000 distinct CDR3 sequences, about 85% of them seen just once. The CDR3 is 14 amino acids. V lost 3 bases and J lost 3, with 12 bases in between. Germline CDR1 and CDR2: MDHEN and SYDVKM. The clonotype comes from a human donor with multiple sclerosis. The chain is built from TRBV28 and TRBJ2-7; D is uncertain. The specimen sequenced was CD8+ T cells from PBMCs. CDR3 residues: CASSFAVGDYEQYF. The CDR3, as DNA: TGTGCCAGCAGTTTCGCCGTTGGGGACTACGAGCAGTACTTC.